This entry is about one TCR beta chain. This record comes from a study of blood T cell repertoires in COVID-19. Profiling relied on immunoSEQ multiplex PCR, and the TCRdb table lists in-frame clones only, not all of them. This sample has 150,000 to 200,000 clones, with roughly nine tenths found just once. Germline V lookup: CDR1 LNHDA, CDR2 SQIVND (reference sequence). There are 13 residues in the CDR3. V dropped 9 bases and J dropped 4; count of bases not matched to a gene: 5. The sample was peripheral blood. The V gene is TRBV19, the J gene TRBJ1-1, with 10 bases fitting TRBD1. The source of this sequence is a woman of 80 years or more in a cohort sampled during active or convalescent COVID-19. The CDR3 spells CASWDRGPTEAFF. The CDR3 DNA reads as TGTGCCAGCTGGGACAGGGGCCCCACTGAAGCTTTCTTT. Full variable domain (missing parts from reference TRBV19 and TRBJ1-1): DGGITQSPKYLFRKEGQNVTLSCEQNLNHDAMYWYRQDPGQGLRLIYYSQIVNDFQKGDIAEGYSVSREKKESFPLTVTSAQKNPTAFYLCASWDRGPTEAFFGQGTRLTVV.